This TCR beta chain was retrieved from a study of blood T cell repertoires in COVID-19. Study background: Acute and convalescent COVID-19 specimens originated in the United States, Italy and Spain. PBMCs, B-cell-depleted T cells, or T cells provided the cDNA or gDNA that made up the material.

Across about two dozen US areas, participants ranged in age from about 18 to 100 years. CDR1 SGHVS and CDR2 FQNEAQ come from the germline V gene. This CDR3 has 15 amino acids. The trim removed 5 bases at V and 1 base at J, leaving 4 bases unmatched. Methods used by the authors: Counts of nucleated cells, estimated from reference gene primer amplification, were obtained. The repertoire was sequenced with immunoSEQ multiplex PCR; TCRdb's copy has only in-frame clones and lacks some. The DNA was the basis for D and trimming; V, J and clone size are from that table. The repertoire has roughly 400,000 clones, around nine tenths of them found once; the top ten carry 1.4%.

The sequenced sample consisted of PBMCs or T cells enriched from blood (not recorded which). This receptor was obtained from a young woman who had been exposed to COVID-19. The rearrangement joins TRBV7-8 to TRBJ2-2; TRBD1 agrees at 7 bases. The CDR3 region is CASSQGQLNTGELFF. DNA of the CDR3: TGTGCCAGCAGCCAGGGACAGCTGAACACCGGGGAGCTGTTTTTT.